The 29 T cell receptor beta chains presented below share a single source sample, sequenced in a study of blood T cell repertoires in COVID-19 (dated by TCRdb to 2019 to 2021). Libraries came from the immunoSEQ multiplex PCR assay. TCRdb limited this immuneACCESS table to in-frame rearrangements with V and J called. A share of clones is missing; checked studies link under half to unresolved V genes, and the rest is unexplained. Recorded for this sample are approximately 190,000 clones; 80% to 90% of them occurred a single time. 15% to 20% of the sample goes to the ten largest clones. Sequenced material: peripheral blood. Every receptor here comes from a human donor in a cohort sampled during active COVID-19.

The V gene is TRBV6-1, the J gene TRBJ1-4; 9 bases fit TRBD1. Germline V gives CDR1 MNHNS, CDR2 SASEGT. This CDR3 is built from 17 residues. Trimming took 2 bases from V and 8 from J; bases not matched to a gene: 12. The CDR3 bases are TGTGCCAGCAGTGAAATCCCATCCGGGACAGGGAGGGAAAAACTGTTTTTT. It translates to CASSEIPSGTGREKLFF.

As regards this clone: Other DNA sequences of this sample code for an identical CDR3. The chain uses TRBV3-1 (or the pseudogene TRBV3-2) and TRBJ1-2, with D perhaps TRBD1 (5 bases). CDR3 size: 13 residues. CDR1 and CDR2 from the germline V gene are LGHDT and YNNKEL (reference sequence). The germline V and J ends were trimmed by 1 base and 5 bases, with 8 bases remaining between them. CDR3 nucleotide sequence: TGTGCCAGCAGCCAAGGGGCAGGGTATGGCTACACCTTC. Translating gives CASSQGAGYGYTF.

The J gene is TRBJ2-7, the V gene TRBV18, with 10 bases aligning to TRBD1. Germline V gene data show CDR1 as KGHSH and CDR2 as LQKENI. This CDR3 spans 16 amino acids. J lost 5 bases, V lost 6 bases, and 13 bases had no gene match. The CDR3: CASSQTTGTGAHEQYF. The CDR3 DNA reads TGTGCCAGCTCGCAGACAACCGGGACAGGGGCCCACGAGCAGTACTTC. Using reference TRBV18 and TRBJ2-7 for the parts outside the CDR3, the full variable domain is NAGVMQNPRHLVRRRGQEARLRCSPMKGHSHVYWYRQLPEEGLKFMVYLQKENIIDESGMPKERFSAEFPKEGPSILRIQQVVRGDSAAYFCASSQTTGTGAHEQYFGPGTRLTVT.

This clone has only a few counts. V is TRBV11-2 and J is TRBJ1-1; D not certain. Between the trimmed V and J ends, which lost 8 bases and 11 bases, there was a span of 24 bases. The CDR3 loop spans 14 amino acids. Germline values: CDR1 SGHAT, CDR2 FQNNGV. In nucleotides, the CDR3 is TGTGCCAGCGTCCCCCAGCTGGGTGCAGCGGGGGCTTTCTTT. Its protein product is CASVPQLGAAGAFF.

This chain uses TRBV20-1 with TRBJ2-7; D gene uncertain. Trimming took off 0 bases at V and 9 bases at J, with 6 bases between the two ends. The CDR3 contains 10 residues. CDR1 and CDR2 (germline): DFQATT, SNEGSKA (reference sequence). CDR3 in amino acids: CSARDGRQYF. DNA for the CDR3: TGCAGTGCTAGAGATGGGCGGCAGTACTTC.

V gene TRBV6-5 combines with J gene TRBJ2-7; 8 bases are shared with TRBD1. The J segment lost 3 bases and the V segment lost 7 bases, leaving 11 bases of the junction unmatched. CDR3 length: 15 amino acids. Germline V CDR1 and CDR2: MNHEY, SVGAGI. The CDR3 here is CASTHGTGGNYEQYV. CDR3 in DNA: TGTGCCAGCACCCACGGGACAGGTGGTAACTACGAGCAGTACGTC.

V gene TRBV18 combines with J gene TRBJ2-7; TRBD1 matches at 7 bases. The CDR3 has 15 residues. The V and J ends lost 6 bases and 0 bases, in that order; junction bases with no gene match: 8. The germline V gene encodes CDR1 KGHSH and CDR2 LQKENI. CDR3 residues: CASSPPGQYSYEQYF. The CDR3 region has the DNA TGTGCCAGCTCGCCTCCGGGACAGTACTCCTACGAGCAGTACTTC. Looking up the rest from reference TRBV18 and TRBJ2-7 gives the full variable domain: NAGVMQNPRHLVRRRGQEARLRCSPMKGHSHVYWYRQLPEEGLKFMVYLQKENIIDESGMPKERFSAEFPKEGPSILRIQQVVRGDSAAYFCASSPPGQYSYEQYFGPGTRLTVT.

The rearrangement links TRBV19 to TRBJ2-3; 7 nucleotides align to TRBD2. Germline-derived CDR1 and CDR2 are LNHDA and SQIVND (reference sequence). Losses at the gene ends were 7 bases for V and 6 bases for J; bases not matched to a gene: 13. CDR3 size: 15 residues. CDR3 in amino acids: CASKRSGDLPDTQYF. CDR3 nucleotide sequence: TGTGCCAGTAAAAGGAGCGGGGATCTACCGGATACGCAGTATTTT.

This clone appeared a few times. V usage is TRBV2 and J usage is TRBJ2-7; 9 bases align to TRBD1. Germline values: CDR1 SNHLY, CDR2 FYNNEI. Germline trimming cut 8 bases from V and 3 bases from J; bases unmatched to any gene: 5. This CDR3 has 13 amino acids. This chain's CDR3 is CASGGQGVYEQYF. The CDR3 bases are TGTGCCAGCGGGGGACAGGGAGTCTACGAGCAGTACTTC.

This clone was recorded once. V gene TRBV6-5 combines with J gene TRBJ2-2, with D tentatively TRBD2 (6 bases). This CDR3 contains 14 residues. Germline-derived CDR1 and CDR2 are MNHEY and SVGAGI. V lost 4 bases and J 4 bases, leaving 10 bases between the germline ends. CDR3 amino acids: CASSWIGGTGELFF. CDR3 nucleotide sequence: TGTGCCAGCAGTTGGATCGGGGGCACCGGGGAGCTGTTTTTT.

This clone was detected a few times. The chain couples TRBV7-9 to TRBJ2-2, with TRBD2 identical over 7 bases. J was trimmed by 4 bases and V by 1 base; bases with no gene match: 6. Germline CDR1 reads SEHNR; CDR2 reads FQNEAQ (reference sequence). The CDR3 extends over 16 amino acids. In nucleotides, the CDR3 is TGTGCCAGCAGCTTAGGAGCGGGAACCGCCACCGGGGAGCTGTTTTTT. Protein sequence: CASSLGAGTATGELFF.

The rearrangement uses TRBV30 and TRBJ1-6, with D possibly matching TRBD1 (5 bases). The CDR3 totals 16 residues. Germline CDR1 reads GTSNPN; CDR2 reads SVGIG (reference sequence). V was shortened by 0 bases and J by 0 bases, with 9 bases between the two germline ends. The CDR3 reads CAWSVGRGSYNSPLHF. The DNA of the CDR3 is TGTGCCTGGAGTGTGGGAAGGGGCTCCTATAATTCACCCCTCCACTTT.

The sample holds one count of this clone. The chain combines TRBV7-2 with TRBJ2-6; D call uncertain. The length of the CDR3 is 14 residues. Per germline, CDR1 SGHTA and CDR2 FQGNSA. Trimming stripped 5 bases from V and 1 base from J, with 6 bases between. DNA for the CDR3: TGTGCCAGCAGCACAGTTTCTGGGGCCAACGTCCTGACTTTC. Translated: CASSTVSGANVLTF.

The chain combines TRBV7-2 with TRBJ2-5; D unresolved. The germline CDR1 and CDR2 sequences are SGHTA and FQGNSA. The length of the CDR3 is 14 residues. The germline V and J ends were trimmed by 5 bases and 5 bases, with 15 bases remaining between them. CDR3 bases: TGTGCCAGCAGCAAAATGGCTCTCGCTGAGACCCAGTACTTC. Its translation is CASSKMALAETQYF.

V and J are TRBV18 and TRBJ2-1, with 8 bases aligning to TRBD1. V shed 3 bases and J 13 bases; nucleotides not matched to a gene: 2. Per the germline V gene, CDR1 is KGHSH and CDR2 is LQKENI. This CDR3 region has 11 residues. The CDR3 sequence is CASSPDRVQFF. CDR3 bases: TGTGCCAGCTCACCGGACAGGGTACAGTTCTTC.

The chain joins TRBV3-1 (or the pseudogene TRBV3-2) to TRBJ1-2, with 9 bases lining up with TRBD1. Germline CDR1 reads LGHDT; CDR2 reads YNNKEL (reference sequence). CDR3 length equals 12 residues. Losses at the gene ends were 7 bases for V and 11 bases for J; bases not matched to a gene: 8. The chain's CDR3 is CASTRTGDGYTF. The CDR3 DNA is TGTGCCAGCACCAGGACAGGGGACGGTTACACCTTC.

This clone is a singleton in its sample. This rearrangement joins TRBV10-3 to TRBJ2-3, with 13 nucleotides matching TRBD2. After removal of 6 bases from V and 4 bases from J, the junction contained 13 bases not matched to a gene. This CDR3 spans 18 amino acids. CDR1 and CDR2 (germline): ENHRY, SYGVKD. The CDR3 DNA sequence: TGTGCCATCAGAGGACTAGCGGGAGAGGGGGAGAAATCAGATACGCAGTATTTT. It codes for CAIRGLAGEGEKSDTQYF.

This sequence joins TRBV5-1 and TRBJ1-4; weak D call: TRBD1 (6 bases). The germline V gene has CDR1 SGHRS and CDR2 YFSETQ. The V and J ends lost 4 bases and 8 bases respectively, with 18 bases between them. The CDR3 is made up of 15 amino acids. Here the CDR3 reads CASSLDTSRGEKLFF. DNA of the CDR3: TGCGCCAGCAGCCTTGACACGTCGAGGGGGGAAAAACTGTTTTTT.

V is TRBV5-4 and J is TRBJ2-2; 8 nucleotides match TRBD2. V gave up 1 base and J gave up 1 base; unmatched junction bases: 3. Germline CDR1 and CDR2: SGHNT and YYREEE (reference sequence). This CDR3 is 16 amino acids long. The DNA of the CDR3 is TGTGCCAGCAGCTTGCCCAGCGGGAGGAACACCGGGGAGCTGTTTTTT. Amino acids: CASSLPSGRNTGELFF.

This rearrangement joins TRBV19 to TRBJ2-3; D may be TRBD1 (5 bases). Germline lookup yields CDR1 LNHDA and CDR2 SQIVND (reference sequence). The CDR3 contains 15 residues. Trimming took 3 bases from V and 3 from J, leaving 13 bases between them. DNA of the CDR3: TGTGCCAGTAGTATCCTAGGGCAGGGAACAGATACGCAGTATTTT. Its protein is CASSILGQGTDTQYF.

The rearrangement uses TRBV5-1 and TRBJ2-2, with a tentative D call TRBD1 (6 bases). Germline CDR1 is SGHRS and CDR2 is YFSETQ. Trimming left V 1 base short and J 5 bases short, with 24 bases between. CDR3 length: 19 amino acids. In nucleotides, the CDR3 is TGCGCCAGCAGCTTGATGGCCCGCCGGGGCAGGGGATCAACCGGGGAGCTGTTTTTT. Its translation is CASSLMARRGRGSTGELFF.

CDR3 in amino acids: CASSYSQSDFGGYTF. CDR3 nucleotide sequence: TGTGCCAGCAGTTACTCCCAATCAGACTTTGGGGGCTACACCTTC. The gene calls are TRBV6-5 and TRBJ1-2; no clear D gene. Germline values: CDR1 MNHEY, CDR2 SVGAGI. The CDR3 has 15 residues. V shed 0 bases and J shed 8 bases, with 16 bases lying between them.

For this clone: An end of the junction does not agree with germline; a read error may underlie this. V gene TRBV12-3 or TRBV12-4 combines with J gene TRBJ1-1; D is ambiguous. The CDR3 runs to 13 residues. CDR3 sequence (DNA): TGTGCCAGCAGCTTAGACCAGGTATCTGAAGCTTTCTTT. As protein: CASSLDQVSEAFF.

This clone was seen more than once but under ten times. The rearrangement uses TRBV7-8 and TRBJ2-1; 10 bases map to TRBD1. With 5 bases clipped from V and 7 bases from J, the junction kept 8 bases outside the gene matches. The CDR3 sequence is 15 residues long. CDR1 and CDR2 from the germline V gene are SGHVS and FQNEAQ. CDR3: CASSPLDRGENEQFF. DNA for the CDR3: TGTGCCAGCAGCCCCCTGGACAGGGGGGAGAATGAGCAGTTCTTC.

The chain employs TRBV12-3 or TRBV12-4 and TRBJ1-5; weak D call: TRBD1 (5 bases). The CDR3 length is 13 residues. V was cut by 3 bases and J by 9 bases, with 12 bases left in between. CDR3 DNA: TGTGCCAGCAGTTTTTTTTTGGGGGGGCCCCAGCATTTT. Protein: CASSFFLGGPQHF.

The chain has TRBV21-1 and TRBJ1-2; the table's D call, TRBD1, has no DNA check behind it. TRBV21-1 is termed a pseudogene. The CDR3 sequence is 19 residues long. The CDR3 nucleotides are TGTGCCAGCAGCAAAGAGGGGCGGACAGGGGCCCACGATCTCTGTGGCTACACCTTC. Translated, it gives CASSKEGRTGAHDLCGYTF.

The V and J genes are TRBV30 and TRBJ1-5; TRBD1 is a possible D gene (5 bases). This CDR3 has 13 amino acids. The V gene lost 6 bases and the J gene lost 0 bases, with 9 bases spanning the gap. Per the germline V gene, CDR1 is GTSNPN and CDR2 is SVGIG (reference sequence). CDR3 coding DNA: TGTGCCTGCGCGGGGGGTAGCAATCAGCCCCAGCATTTT. It is translated as CACAGGSNQPQHF.

There are a few counts of this clone. One end of the junction fails to match germline, which may point to a read error. The chain employs TRBV3-1 (or the pseudogene TRBV3-2) and TRBJ1-6; D is perhaps TRBD1 (5 bases). The germline V gene encodes CDR1 LGHDT and CDR2 YNNKEL (reference sequence). CDR3 size: 14 residues. CDR3 nucleotides: TGTGCCAGCAGCCAAGGACAGCTTAATCCACCCCTCCACTTT. Translated: CASSQGQLNPPLHF.

The chain links TRBV28 to TRBJ2-1, with D possibly being TRBD2 (5 bases). CDR3 length equals 15 residues. Germline CDR1 reads MDHEN; CDR2 reads SYDVKM. V was trimmed by 3 bases and J by 3 bases, leaving 12 bases between them. CDR3 residues: CASSFSGGLYNEQFF. As DNA, the CDR3 is TGTGCCAGCAGTTTTTCTGGCGGGCTCTACAATGAGCAGTTCTTC. Filled out from reference TRBV28 and TRBJ2-1, the complete variable domain reads DVKVTQSSRYLVKRTGEKVFLECVQDMDHENMFWYRQDPGLGLRLIYFSYDVKMKEKGDIPEGYSVSREKKERFSLILESASTNQTSMYLCASSFSGGLYNEQFFGPGTRLTVL.